What follows are 10 T cell receptor beta chains derived from one specimen sequenced in a study of PD-1 blockade in mismatch repair-deficient tumors. Measured with immunoSEQ multiplex PCR; TCRdb has only the in-frame clones, and not every one. The data contain about 63,000 clones, 70% to 90% of them singletons. Here the sequenced sample was peripheral blood, taken 52 weeks after starting pembrolizumab. Receptors originate from an adult with mismatch repair-deficient cancer.

The V call is TRBV29-1, the J call TRBJ1-1; possible D gene TRBD1, 6 bases. Germline CDR1 and CDR2: SQVTM and ANQGSEA. V gave up 3 bases and J gave up 7 bases, with 12 bases separating them. This CDR3 has 12 amino acids. The CDR3 here is CSVDRGLGEAFF. The DNA of the CDR3 is TGCAGCGTTGACAGGGGATTGGGTGAAGCTTTCTTT.

CDR3 nucleotides: TGTGCCAGCAGCTTATCGCCAGGGAGGGAGCAGTACTTC. Its translation: CASSLSPGREQYF. The rearrangement links TRBV7-6 to TRBJ2-7; D might be TRBD2 (6 bases). Germline V gene data show CDR1 as SGHVS and CDR2 as FNYEAQ. The V gene lost 2 bases and the J gene lost 7 bases, with 12 bases spanning the gap. The CDR3 is 13 residues long.

The chain is built from TRBV6-6 and TRBJ2-7; 8 nucleotides agree with TRBD1. Trimming removed 8 bases from V and 3 bases from J; junction bases left unmatched: 12. The CDR3 sequence is 15 residues long. The germline V gene has CDR1 MNHNY and CDR2 SVGAGI (reference sequence). The CDR3 region has the DNA TGTGCCAGCCGTCAGCAGGGGGCGGGGAACTACGAGCAGTACTTC. It specifies CASRQQGAGNYEQYF.

CDR3 sequence reads: CASSEAGTGGGRTEQFF. CDR3 nucleotides: TGTGCCAGCAGTGAAGCCGGGACAGGGGGTGGGAGGACTGAGCAGTTCTTC. V and J are TRBV6-1 and TRBJ2-1; 11 bases match TRBD1. This CDR3 has 17 amino acids. Unmatched junction bases numbered 10, after V lost 0 bases and J lost 9 bases. Germline CDR1 and CDR2: MNHNS and SASEGT.

The table lists this clone with a count of one. This rearrangement joins TRBV10-3 to TRBJ2-3; D tentatively fits TRBD1 or TRBD2 (5 bases each). V was clipped by 3 bases and J by 3 bases, with 19 bases between them. This CDR3 has 17 residues. Germline lookup yields CDR1 ENHRY and CDR2 SYGVKD. CDR3: CAISDPVVGDQTDTQYF. The CDR3 region has the DNA TGTGCCATCAGTGACCCGGTGGTGGGGGATCAAACAGATACGCAGTATTTT.

This clone appeared a few times. This sequence joins TRBV19 and TRBJ2-7; D remains unclear. Germline CDR1 reads LNHDA; CDR2 reads SQIVND (reference sequence). Deletions cut 9 bases from V and 3 bases from J, with 15 bases between. CDR3 length: 13 amino acids. The CDR3 sequence: CASSPGWSYEQYF. CDR3 DNA sequence: TGTGCCAGCAGTCCCGGGTGGAGCTACGAGCAGTACTTC.

The chain uses TRBV16 and TRBJ2-2; D possibly corresponds to TRBD2 (5 bases). Between the trimmed V and J ends, which lost 4 bases and 3 bases, there was a span of 15 bases. The germline V gene has CDR1 KGHSY and CDR2 FQNENV. The CDR3 length is 16 residues. CDR3 loop: CASSPTRAVDTGELFF. CDR3 coding DNA: TGTGCCAGCAGCCCCACGAGGGCCGTGGACACCGGGGAGCTGTTTTTT.

The table lists this clone with a count of one. This chain uses TRBV5-1 with TRBJ2-1; 9 bases match TRBD2. Trimming took 4 bases from V and 12 from J; bases not matched to a gene: 14. CDR1 is SGHRS and CDR2 is YFSETQ in the germline V gene. The CDR3 extends over 15 amino acids. The DNA for the CDR3 is TGCGCCAGCAGCCCCGAGGGAGCGGGAGGTCTGGGGCAGTTCTTC. Protein: CASSPEGAGGLGQFF.

The chain has TRBV27 and TRBJ2-7; 7 nucleotides align to TRBD2. Losses at the gene ends were 3 bases for V and 3 bases for J; bases not matched to a gene: 5. This CDR3 region has 14 residues. The germline V gene encodes CDR1 MNHEY and CDR2 SMNVEV (reference sequence). The CDR3 bases are TGTGCCAGCAGTTTTGGGCGGGAGAACTACGAGCAGTACTTC. This codes for CASSFGRENYEQYF.

The V and J genes are TRBV11-3 and TRBJ1-2; the D gene is possibly TRBD1 (6 bases). This CDR3 is built from 14 residues. Trimming took 5 bases from V and 6 from J, leaving 16 bases between them. Germline lookup yields CDR1 SGHNT and CDR2 YENEEA. This chain's CDR3 is CASSLTRGGNGYTF. DNA of the CDR3: TGTGCCAGCAGCCTCACTAGGGGGGGTAATGGCTACACCTTC.